This entry features one T cell receptor (beta chain) sequence. The clone's antigen remains unknown. The record has no base qualities; no much larger clone is one base away. The meaning of the sample's time point label: baseline before first vaccination. The treatment or condition label corresponds to: meningococcal conjugate vaccine given as trial control. Vaccinee samples came from UK trials COV001 and COV002, including a single-blind randomized controlled phase 2/3 trial of AZD1222 (ChAdOx1 nCoV-19) in healthy adults. For TCRbeta chain sequencing, PBMC samples from trial participants were taken at day 0 and at day 28 after the second dose. The germline V gene supplies CDR1 KGHSH and CDR2 LQKENI. V is shortened by 3 bases, J by 3 bases, and the region joining them spans 11 bases. The CDR3 runs 14 residues from the cysteine to the phenylalanine. The entry retains the CDR3 DNA only, 42 bases that are in frame from base 1.

This entry belongs to a study of T cell responses to AZD1222 COVID-19 vaccine (dated by TCRdb to about 2021). For the wider study: A total of under 250 trial participants underwent TCR sequencing, of whom nearly 210 had received two doses of AZD1222 and 26 had received two doses of the MenACWY control vaccine. Trial participants were enrolled by age into 18-55, 56-69 and 70-plus year subgroups, with roughly 150, 30 and 60 TCR-sequenced participants respectively. The full study reports these points: Nearly half of unique spike-specific TCRs reportedly recognized epitopes outside regions mutated in the B.1.351 and B.1.1.7 variants. After two AZD1222 doses, spike-specific TCR breadth and depth were significantly higher than at day 0 and than in MenACWY recipients. Participants were mostly white British, with more females than males. The authors suggested clonal diversity may have been underestimated. Because no samples from the day 14 peak response were available, repertoires could be characterized only after the peak T cell response. Vaccine-associated CD4 TCRs spanned the whole spike protein, with dominant responses in regions 160-218 and 743-854. The 56-69-year group was small, and its depth increase did not reach significance, likely because of low power. Conclusions about previously exposed vaccinees are limited, since just five or six AZD1222 recipients were seropositive for SARS-CoV-2 at baseline.

The CDR3 regions of human TCRbeta chains were analyzed by immunosequencing. Per the authors' processing: TCRs in the repertoires were compared against a reference library of SARS-CoV-2-specific TCRs that had been generated with the MIRA antigen-specificity platform. Breadth was defined as the fraction of unique TCRs that were SARS-CoV-2-associated, and depth was defined as the fraction of total T cells that were SARS-CoV-2-associated. Using the MIRA data, each spike-specific TCR was mapped to the spike region that the TCR reacts to and placed in a CD4 or CD8 class. Log10-transformed breadth and depth values were compared by one-way ANOVA with Sidak's multiple comparisons tests. TCRdb's version of the immuneACCESS table is confined to in-frame rearrangements and falls short of the full clone set. An unresolved V gene accounts for under half of the shortfall where checked; the remainder is of unknown origin. V and J calls and clone size are as listed in that table; D and trimming were resolved from the DNA. The sample contains 210,000 or so clones, 90% to 95% of them found a single time. Around 1% of the sample is taken by the ten largest.

This clonotype originated in an adult in good health. The specimen was peripheral blood, collected on day 0 of MenACWY control vaccination. The rearranged segments are TRBV18 and TRBJ1-2; there is no confident call for the D gene. This receptor carries the CDR3 CASSPARDYYGYTF. The sequenced DNA: TGTGCCAGCTCACCCGCCAGAGATTACTATGGCTACACCTTC. When the CDR3 is completed using the reference TRBV18 and TRBJ1-2 genes on either side, the full variable domain is NAGVMQNPRHLVRRRGQEARLRCSPMKGHSHVYWYRQLPEEGLKFMVYLQKENIIDESGMPKERFSAEFPKEGPSILRIQQVVRGDSAAYFCASSPARDYYGYTFGSGTRLTVV.